This entry features one T cell receptor beta chain sequence. This record comes from a study of blood T cell repertoires in COVID-19. At the level of the study: The study drew acute and convalescent COVID-19 samples from the United States, Italy and Spain. PBMCs, B-cell-depleted T cells, or T cells provided the cDNA or gDNA that made up the material.

The CDR3 loop spans 16 amino acids. J was trimmed by 7 bases and V by 4 bases; bases with no gene match: 10. Germline V gene data show CDR1 as SGHVS and CDR2 as FQNEAQ. Original analysis: Cell counts per sample came from amplifying reference gene primers. Generated by immunoSEQ multiplex PCR, the TCRdb table keeps only in-frame clones and is missing some. The V and J calls and clone size come from that table; D and trimming were worked out from the DNA. The data hold roughly 60,000 clones, with more than 80% observed a single time. V usage is TRBV7-8 and J usage is TRBJ1-6, with 7 bases aligning to TRBD1. The sequencing input was peripheral blood. The sequence derives from a man at least 80 years old with acute or convalescent COVID-19. The CDR3 DNA is TGTGCCAGCAGCTCGATTACAGGGGCGCAGAATTCACCCCTCCACTTT. Translated, it gives CASSSITGAQNSPLHF.